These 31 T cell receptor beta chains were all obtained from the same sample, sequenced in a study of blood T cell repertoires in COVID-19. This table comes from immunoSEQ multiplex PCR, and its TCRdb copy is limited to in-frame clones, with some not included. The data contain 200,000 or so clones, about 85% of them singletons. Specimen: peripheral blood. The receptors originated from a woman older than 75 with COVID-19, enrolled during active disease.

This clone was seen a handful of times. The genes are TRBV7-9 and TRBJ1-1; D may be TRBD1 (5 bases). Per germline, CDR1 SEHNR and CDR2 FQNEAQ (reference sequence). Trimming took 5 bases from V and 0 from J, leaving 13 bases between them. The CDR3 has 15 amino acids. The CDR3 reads CASSGGAFMNTEAFF. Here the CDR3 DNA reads TGTGCCAGCAGCGGCGGGGCCTTCATGAACACTGAAGCTTTCTTT.

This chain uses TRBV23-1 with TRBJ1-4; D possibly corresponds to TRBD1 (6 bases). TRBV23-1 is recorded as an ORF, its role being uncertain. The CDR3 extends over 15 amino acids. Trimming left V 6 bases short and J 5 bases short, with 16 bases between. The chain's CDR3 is CASRGGGTENEKLFF. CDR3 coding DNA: TGCGCCAGCAGGGGAGGGGGGACGGAGAATGAAAAACTGTTTTTT.

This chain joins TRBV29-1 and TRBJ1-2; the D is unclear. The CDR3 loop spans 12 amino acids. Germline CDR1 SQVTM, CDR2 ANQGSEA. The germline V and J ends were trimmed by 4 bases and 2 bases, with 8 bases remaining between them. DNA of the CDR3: TGCAGCGTTGTCAGGCACAACTATGGCTACACCTTC. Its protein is CSVVRHNYGYTF.

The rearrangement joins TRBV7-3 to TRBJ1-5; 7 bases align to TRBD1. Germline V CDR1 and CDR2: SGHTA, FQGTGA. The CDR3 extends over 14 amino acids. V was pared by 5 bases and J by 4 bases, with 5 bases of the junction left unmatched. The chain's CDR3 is CASSAQQGNQPQHF. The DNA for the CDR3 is TGTGCCAGCAGCGCCCAACAGGGGAATCAGCCCCAGCATTTT.

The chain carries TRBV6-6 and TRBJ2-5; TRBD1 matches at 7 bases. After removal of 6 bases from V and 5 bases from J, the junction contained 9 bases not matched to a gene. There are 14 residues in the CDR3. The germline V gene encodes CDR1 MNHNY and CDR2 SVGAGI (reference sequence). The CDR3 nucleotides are TGTGCCAGCAGAAGACAGGGCCCTCGTGAGACCCAGTACTTC. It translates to CASRRQGPRETQYF.

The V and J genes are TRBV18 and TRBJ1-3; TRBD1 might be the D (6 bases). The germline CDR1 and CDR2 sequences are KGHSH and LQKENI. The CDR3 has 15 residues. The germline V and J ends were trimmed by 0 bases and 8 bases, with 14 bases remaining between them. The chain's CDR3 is CASSPPNRAPDTIYF. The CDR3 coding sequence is TGTGCCAGCTCACCACCGAACAGGGCACCGGACACCATATATTTT.

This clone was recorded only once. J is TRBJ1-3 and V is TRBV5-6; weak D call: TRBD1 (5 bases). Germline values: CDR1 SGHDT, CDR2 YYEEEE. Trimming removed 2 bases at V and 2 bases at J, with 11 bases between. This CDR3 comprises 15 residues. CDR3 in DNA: TGTGCCAGCAGCTTCAGGGTAGTGGCTGGAAACACCATATATTTT. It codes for CASSFRVVAGNTIYF.

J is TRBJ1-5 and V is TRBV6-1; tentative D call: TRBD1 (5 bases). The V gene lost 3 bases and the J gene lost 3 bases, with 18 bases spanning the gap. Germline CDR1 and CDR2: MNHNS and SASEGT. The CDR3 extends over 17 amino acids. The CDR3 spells CASSDLGAEFPNQPQHF. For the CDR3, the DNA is TGTGCCAGCAGTGATCTAGGGGCAGAATTCCCCAATCAGCCCCAGCATTTT.

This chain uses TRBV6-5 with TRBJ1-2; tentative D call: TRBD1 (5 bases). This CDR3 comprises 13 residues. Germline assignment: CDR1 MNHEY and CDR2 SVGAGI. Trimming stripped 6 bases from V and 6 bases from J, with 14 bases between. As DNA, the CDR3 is TGTGCCAGCAGCCCCCTCCAGGGCCATGGCTACACCTTC. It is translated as CASSPLQGHGYTF.

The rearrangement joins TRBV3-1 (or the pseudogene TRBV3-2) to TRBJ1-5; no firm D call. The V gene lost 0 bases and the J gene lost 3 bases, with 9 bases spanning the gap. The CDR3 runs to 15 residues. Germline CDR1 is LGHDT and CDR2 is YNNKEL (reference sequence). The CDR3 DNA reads TGTGCCAGCAGCCAAGATCGACACCCCAATCAGCCCCAGCATTTT. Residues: CASSQDRHPNQPQHF.

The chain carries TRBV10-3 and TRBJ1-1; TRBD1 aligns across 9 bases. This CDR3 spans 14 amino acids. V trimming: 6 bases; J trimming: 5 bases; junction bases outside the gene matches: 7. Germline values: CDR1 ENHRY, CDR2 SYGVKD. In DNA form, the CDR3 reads TGTGCCATCAGCGGGGGGACAGGGCGAACTGAAGCTTTCTTT. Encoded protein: CAISGGTGRTEAFF.

The CDR3 reads CASSQTPMRPGVDTQYF. The CDR3 DNA follows: TGCGCCAGCAGCCAAACCCCGATGCGCCCGGGGGTAGATACGCAGTATTTT. The chain combines TRBV4-1 with TRBJ2-3, with D perhaps TRBD2 (6 bases). Trimming removed 2 bases at V and 5 bases at J, with 20 bases between. The CDR3 contains 17 residues. The germline V gene has CDR1 MGHRA and CDR2 YSYEKL.

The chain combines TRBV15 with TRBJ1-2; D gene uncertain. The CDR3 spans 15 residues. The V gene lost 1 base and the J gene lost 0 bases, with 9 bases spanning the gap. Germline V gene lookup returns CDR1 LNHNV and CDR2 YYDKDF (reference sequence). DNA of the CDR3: TGTGCCACCAGCAGAGGAGGAACCTCTAACTATGGCTACACCTTC. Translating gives CATSRGGTSNYGYTF.

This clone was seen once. CDR3 nucleotides: TGCAGCGTTGGACAGGGGAGCTCTGGAAACACCATATATTTT. Translating it yields CSVGQGSSGNTIYF. The V call is TRBV29-1, the J call TRBJ1-3; 8 bases map to TRBD1. V shed 4 bases, J shed 0 bases, and the junction held 2 bases outside the gene matches. Germline V gene lookup returns CDR1 SQVTM and CDR2 ANQGSEA. CDR3 size: 14 residues.

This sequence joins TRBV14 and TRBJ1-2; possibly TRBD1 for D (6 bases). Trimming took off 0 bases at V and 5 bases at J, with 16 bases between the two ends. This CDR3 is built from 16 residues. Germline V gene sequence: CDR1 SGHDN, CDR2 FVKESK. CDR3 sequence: CASSQEGSGRGYGYTF. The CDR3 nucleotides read TGTGCCAGCAGCCAAGAGGGTTCGGGCAGGGGTTATGGCTACACCTTC.

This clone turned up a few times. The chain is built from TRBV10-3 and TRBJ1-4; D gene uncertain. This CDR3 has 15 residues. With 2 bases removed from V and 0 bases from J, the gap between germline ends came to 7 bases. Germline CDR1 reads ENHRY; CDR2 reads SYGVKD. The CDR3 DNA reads TGTGCCATCAGTGAGGAGGGCGCAACTAATGAAAAACTGTTTTTT. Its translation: CAISEEGATNEKLFF.

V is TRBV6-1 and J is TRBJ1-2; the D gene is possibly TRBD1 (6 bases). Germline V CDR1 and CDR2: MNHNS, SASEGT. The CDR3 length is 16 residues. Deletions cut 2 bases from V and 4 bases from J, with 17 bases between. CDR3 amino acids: CASSERKKGVGYGYTF. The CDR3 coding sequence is TGTGCCAGCAGTGAAAGAAAAAAGGGGGTCGGCTATGGCTACACCTTC.

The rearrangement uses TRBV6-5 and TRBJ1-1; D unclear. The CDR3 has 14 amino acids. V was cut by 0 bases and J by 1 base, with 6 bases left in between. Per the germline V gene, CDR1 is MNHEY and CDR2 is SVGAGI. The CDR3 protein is CASSYSPRNTEAFF. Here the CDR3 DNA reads TGTGCCAGCAGTTACTCTCCCCGGAACACTGAAGCTTTCTTT.

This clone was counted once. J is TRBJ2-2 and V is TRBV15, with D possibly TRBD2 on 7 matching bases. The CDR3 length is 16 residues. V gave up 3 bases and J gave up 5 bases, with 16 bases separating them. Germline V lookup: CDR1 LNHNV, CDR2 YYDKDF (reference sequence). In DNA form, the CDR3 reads TGTGCCACCAGCAGGGGCTGGGGGGGCCTGACCGGGGAGCTGTTTTTT. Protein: CATSRGWGGLTGELFF.

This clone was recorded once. The CDR3 sequence is CASSLLRGDSPLHF. In DNA, the CDR3 is TGTGCCAGCAGCTTGCTCAGGGGAGATTCACCCCTCCACTTT. The chain couples TRBV7-8 to TRBJ1-6, with D perhaps TRBD1 (6 bases). This CDR3 has 14 amino acids. V was trimmed by 3 bases and J by 8 bases, leaving 11 bases between them. Looked up from germline, CDR1 is SGHVS and CDR2 is FQNEAQ.

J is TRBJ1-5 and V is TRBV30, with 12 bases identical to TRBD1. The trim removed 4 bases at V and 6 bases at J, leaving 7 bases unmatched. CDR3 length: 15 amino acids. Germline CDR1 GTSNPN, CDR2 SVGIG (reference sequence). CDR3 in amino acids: CAWNSGTGGGQPQHF. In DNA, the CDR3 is TGTGCCTGGAATTCCGGGACAGGGGGCGGTCAGCCCCAGCATTTT.

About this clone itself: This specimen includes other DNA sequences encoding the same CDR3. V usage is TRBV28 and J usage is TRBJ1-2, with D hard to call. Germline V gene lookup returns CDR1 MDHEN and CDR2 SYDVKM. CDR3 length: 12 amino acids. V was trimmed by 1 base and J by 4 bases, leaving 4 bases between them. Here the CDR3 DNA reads TGTGCCAGCAGTTTATCGGGCTATGGCTACACCTTC. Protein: CASSLSGYGYTF.

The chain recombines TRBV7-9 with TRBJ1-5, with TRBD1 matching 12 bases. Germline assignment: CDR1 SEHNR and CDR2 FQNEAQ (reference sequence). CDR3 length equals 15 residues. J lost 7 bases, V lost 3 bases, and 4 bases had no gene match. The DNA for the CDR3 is TGTGCCAGCAGCTTTGGGACAGGGGGCGGACAGCCCCAGCATTTT. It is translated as CASSFGTGGGQPQHF.

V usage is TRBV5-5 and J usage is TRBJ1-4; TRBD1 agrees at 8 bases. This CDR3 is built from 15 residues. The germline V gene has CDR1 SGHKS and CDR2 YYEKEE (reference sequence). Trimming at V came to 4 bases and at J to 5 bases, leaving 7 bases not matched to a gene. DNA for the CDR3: TGTGCCAGCAGCCACCGGACAGGGCAAAATGAAAAACTGTTTTTT. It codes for CASSHRTGQNEKLFF.

This chain's CDR3 is CASSSNPGQGAEAFF. CDR3 nucleotide sequence: TGTGCCAGCAGCTCTAACCCGGGACAGGGCGCTGAAGCTTTCTTT. The rearrangement links TRBV7-9 to TRBJ1-1; TRBD1 aligns across 9 bases. V gave up 4 bases and J gave up 6 bases; unmatched junction bases: 9. Germline V gene sequence: CDR1 SEHNR, CDR2 FQNEAQ (reference sequence). The CDR3 sequence is 15 residues long. Together with reference TRBV7-9 and TRBJ1-1, the CDR3 gives the full variable domain: DTGVSQNPRHKITKRGQNVTFRCDPISEHNRLYWYRQTLGQGPEFLTYFQNEAQLEKSRLLSDRFSAERPKGSFSTLEIQRTEQGDSAMYLCASSSNPGQGAEAFFGQGTRLTVV.

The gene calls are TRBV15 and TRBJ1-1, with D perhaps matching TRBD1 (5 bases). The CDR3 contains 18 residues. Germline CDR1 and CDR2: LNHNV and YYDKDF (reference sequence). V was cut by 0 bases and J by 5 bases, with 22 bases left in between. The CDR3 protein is CATSRDLEMGRRGTEAFF. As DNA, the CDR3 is TGTGCCACCAGCAGAGACCTGGAAATGGGACGGCGGGGGACTGAAGCTTTCTTT. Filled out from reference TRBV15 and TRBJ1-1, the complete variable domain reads DAMVIQNPRYQVTQFGKPVTLSCSQTLNHNVMYWYQQKSSQAPKLLFHYYDKDFNNEADTPDNFQSRRPNTSFCFLDIRSPGLGDTAMYLCATSRDLEMGRRGTEAFFGQGTRLTVV.

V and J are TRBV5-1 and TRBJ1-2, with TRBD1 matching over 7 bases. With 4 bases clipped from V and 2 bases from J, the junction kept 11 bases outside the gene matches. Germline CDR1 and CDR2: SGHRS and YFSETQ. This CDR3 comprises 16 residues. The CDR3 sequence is CASSLGGQLLNYGYTF. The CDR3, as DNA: TGCGCCAGCAGCCTGGGGGGACAGCTCCTAAACTATGGCTACACCTTC.

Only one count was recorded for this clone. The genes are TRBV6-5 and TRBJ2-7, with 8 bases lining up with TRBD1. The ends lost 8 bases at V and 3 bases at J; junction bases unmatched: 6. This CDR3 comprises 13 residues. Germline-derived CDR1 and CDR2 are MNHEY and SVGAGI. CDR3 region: CASDRGRDYEQYF. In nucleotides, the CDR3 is TGTGCCAGCGACAGGGGCCGCGACTACGAGCAGTACTTC.

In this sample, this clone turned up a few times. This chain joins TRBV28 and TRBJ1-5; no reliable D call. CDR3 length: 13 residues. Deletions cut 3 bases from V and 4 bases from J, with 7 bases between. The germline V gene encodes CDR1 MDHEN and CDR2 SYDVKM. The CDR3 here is CASSFSGNQPQHF. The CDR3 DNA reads TGTGCCAGCAGTTTTTCGGGGAATCAGCCCCAGCATTTT.

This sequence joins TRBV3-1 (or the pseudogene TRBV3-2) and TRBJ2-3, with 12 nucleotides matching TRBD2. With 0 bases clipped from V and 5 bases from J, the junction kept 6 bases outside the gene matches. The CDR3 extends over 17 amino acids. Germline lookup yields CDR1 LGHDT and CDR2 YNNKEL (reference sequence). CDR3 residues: CASSQDPLAGGRDTQYF. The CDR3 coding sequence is TGTGCCAGCAGCCAAGATCCTCTAGCGGGGGGGAGAGATACGCAGTATTTT.

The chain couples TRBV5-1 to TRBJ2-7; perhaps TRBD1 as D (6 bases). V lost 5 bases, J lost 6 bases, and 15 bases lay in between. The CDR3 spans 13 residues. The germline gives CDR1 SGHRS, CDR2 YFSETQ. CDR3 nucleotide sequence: TGCGCCAGCAGTTTTGACAGGTTGGGCGAGCAGTACTTC. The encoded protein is CASSFDRLGEQYF.